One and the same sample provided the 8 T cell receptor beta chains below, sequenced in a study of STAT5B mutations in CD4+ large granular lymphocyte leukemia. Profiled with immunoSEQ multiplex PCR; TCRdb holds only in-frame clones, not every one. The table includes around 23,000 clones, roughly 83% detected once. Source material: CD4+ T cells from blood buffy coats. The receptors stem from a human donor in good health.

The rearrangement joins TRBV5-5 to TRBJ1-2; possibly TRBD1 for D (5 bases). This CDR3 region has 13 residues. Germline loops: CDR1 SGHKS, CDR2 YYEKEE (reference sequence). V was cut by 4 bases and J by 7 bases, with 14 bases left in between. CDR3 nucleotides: TGTGCCAGCAGCCTCAGGGAAGCTGGTGGCTACACCTTC. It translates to CASSLREAGGYTF.

For the CDR3, the DNA is TGCGCCAGCAGCCAAGTTGTGACGGTAATACCCGGCACAGATACGCAGTATTTT. As protein: CASSQVVTVIPGTDTQYF. The rearrangement links TRBV4-1 to TRBJ2-3; D is undetermined. This CDR3 contains 18 residues. Trimming removed 1 base at V and 1 base at J, with 18 bases between. The germline V gene encodes CDR1 MGHRA and CDR2 YSYEKL.

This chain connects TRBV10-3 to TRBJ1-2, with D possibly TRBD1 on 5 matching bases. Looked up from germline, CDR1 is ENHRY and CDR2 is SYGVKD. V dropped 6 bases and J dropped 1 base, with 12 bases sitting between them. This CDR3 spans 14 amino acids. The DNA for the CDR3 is TGTGCCATCAGGGCCCAGGGCGATAACTATGGCTACACCTTC. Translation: CAIRAQGDNYGYTF.

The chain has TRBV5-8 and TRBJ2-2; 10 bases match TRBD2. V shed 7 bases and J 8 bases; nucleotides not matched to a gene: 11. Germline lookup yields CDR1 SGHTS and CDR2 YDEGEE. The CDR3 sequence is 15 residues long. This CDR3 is CASCTVAGGVGELFF. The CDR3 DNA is TGTGCCAGCTGCACCGTAGCGGGAGGTGTTGGGGAGCTGTTTTTT.

CDR3: CASSLKAGSNTGELFF. The CDR3 nucleotides read TGTGCCAGCAGCTTAAAAGCGGGTTCGAACACCGGGGAGCTGTTTTTT. The chain carries TRBV7-9 and TRBJ2-2; D is possibly TRBD2 (6 bases). Germline V lookup: CDR1 SEHNR, CDR2 FQNEAQ (reference sequence). The CDR3 spans 16 residues. Trimming shortened V by 2 bases and J by 0 bases, and 10 bases separated the two germline ends.

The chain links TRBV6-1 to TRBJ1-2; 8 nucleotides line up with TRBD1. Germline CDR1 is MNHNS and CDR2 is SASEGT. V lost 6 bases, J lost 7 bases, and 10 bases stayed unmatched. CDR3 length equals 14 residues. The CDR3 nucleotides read TGTGCCAGCAGATTCAGGGGGCACGCAGGTGGCTACACCTTC. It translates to CASRFRGHAGGYTF.

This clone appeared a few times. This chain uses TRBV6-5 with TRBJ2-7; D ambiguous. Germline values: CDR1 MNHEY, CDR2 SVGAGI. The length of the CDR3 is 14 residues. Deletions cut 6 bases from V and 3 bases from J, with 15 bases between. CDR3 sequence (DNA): TGTGCCAGCAGACACAAGGGCGGTCGCTACGAGCAGTACTTC. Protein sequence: CASRHKGGRYEQYF.

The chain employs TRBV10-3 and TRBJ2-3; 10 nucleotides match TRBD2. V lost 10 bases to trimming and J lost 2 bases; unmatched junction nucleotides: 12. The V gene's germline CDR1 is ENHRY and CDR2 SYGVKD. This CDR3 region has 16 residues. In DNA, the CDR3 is TGTGCCACGAAGAACTGGACTAGCGGCAACACAGATACGCAGTATTTT. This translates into CATKNWTSGNTDTQYF.